This T cell receptor beta chain was obtained from a study of cytomegalovirus exposure and HLA in healthy donors. The CDR3 spans 15 residues. Germline V CDR1 and CDR2: SNHLY, FYNNEI. This clone was observed a few times. A junction boundary mismatches the germline segment, possibly from a read error. Different DNA sequences within this sample yield the same CDR3. PCR involved 60 Vbeta and 13 Jbeta primers. This table comes from immunoSEQ multiplex PCR, and its TCRdb copy is limited to in-frame clones, with some not included. This sample has more than 100,000 clones; about 61% occur once, and the top ten carry 2.4%.

The rearrangement uses TRBV2 and TRBJ2-3; no reliable D call. The clonotype originates from a woman between 35 and 50 years old in good health and CMV-seronegative. The sequencing sample was made of PBMCs. The CDR3 spells CASAWAYTSTDTQYF. For the CDR3, the DNA is TGCGCCAGCGCGTGGGCGTACACAAGCACAGATACGCAGTATTTT.